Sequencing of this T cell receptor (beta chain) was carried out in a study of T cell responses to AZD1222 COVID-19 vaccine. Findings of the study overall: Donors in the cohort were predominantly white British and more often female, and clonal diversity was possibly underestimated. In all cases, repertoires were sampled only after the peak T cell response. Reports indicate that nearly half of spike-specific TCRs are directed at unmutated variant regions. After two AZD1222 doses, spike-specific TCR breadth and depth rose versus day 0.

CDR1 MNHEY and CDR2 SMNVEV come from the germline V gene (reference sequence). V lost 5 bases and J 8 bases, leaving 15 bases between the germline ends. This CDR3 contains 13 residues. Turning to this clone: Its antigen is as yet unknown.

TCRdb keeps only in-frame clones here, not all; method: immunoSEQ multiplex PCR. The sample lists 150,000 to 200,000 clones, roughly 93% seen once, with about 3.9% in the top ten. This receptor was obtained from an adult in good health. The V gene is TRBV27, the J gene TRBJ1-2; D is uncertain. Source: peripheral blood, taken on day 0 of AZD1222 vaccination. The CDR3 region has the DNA TGTGCCAGCAGTCTACAAGGACCGGACGGCTACACCTTC. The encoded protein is CASSLQGPDGYTF.